What follows are 4 T cell receptor beta chains derived from one specimen sequenced in a study of metastatic and nonmetastatic thyroid tumors. From the PCR reads, TCRdb re-called clones with MiXCR. The sample shows over 65,000 clones, about 12% of them seen only once. Among the patients, none had received any treatment before thyroid surgery. Specimen: tumor tissue. Receptors were obtained from a female donor with papillary thyroid cancer or a benign thyroid nodule (not recorded which). Some clones in this sample may be carry-over from other donors' samples.

Of note for this clone: Since a much larger clone is just one base distant, this may be a read error. The sample holds other DNA sequences that translate to the same CDR3. V is TRBV6-1 and J is TRBJ2-3, with D perhaps matching TRBD1 (5 bases). In germline, CDR1 is MNHNS, CDR2 SASEGT. The V end was cut by 6 bases, the J end by 5 bases, with 15 bases between. This CDR3 region has 14 residues. CDR3 bases: TGTGCCAGCAGGGCAGGGCAGGGTGTAGATACGCAGTATTTT. Its protein is CASRAGQGVDTQYF.

This clone was recorded many times. The genes are TRBV20-1 and TRBJ2-1; 11 nucleotides align to TRBD2. J was trimmed by 8 bases and V by 1 base; bases with no gene match: 4. The CDR3 runs 14 residues. Germline V lookup: CDR1 DFQATT, CDR2 SNEGSKA (reference sequence). This CDR3 is CSARVGTSGYEQFF. CDR3 sequence (DNA): TGCAGTGCTAGAGTCGGGACTAGCGGTTATGAGCAGTTCTTC.

This clone was seen at least ten times. The chain links TRBV11-1 to TRBJ2-3, with 9 bases lining up with TRBD1. Germline trimming cut 7 bases from V and 5 bases from J; bases unmatched to any gene: 13. Per germline, CDR1 SGHAT and CDR2 FQDESV (reference sequence). The CDR3 consists of 16 residues. CDR3 region: CASTNWGQGVGDTQYF. In DNA form, the CDR3 reads TGTGCCAGCACCAATTGGGGACAGGGCGTGGGAGATACGCAGTATTTT.

This clone was seen many times. The rearrangement joins TRBV30 to TRBJ1-4, with a weak D call TRBD1 (5 bases). Germline CDR1 GTSNPN, CDR2 SVGIG (reference sequence). The V end was cut by 5 bases, the J end by 3 bases, with 10 bases between. This CDR3 has 13 amino acids. CDR3 coding DNA: TGTGCCTGGTTGGGGGGATCTAATGAAAAACTGTTTTTT. The encoded protein is CAWLGGSNEKLFF.